This T cell receptor beta chain is from a study of glioma-infiltrating T cells. This clonotype was observed at least ten times. Its antigen is still unknown. Study-wide results and limits: Tissue-blood divergence was below expectation in non-neoplastic patients, above in gliomas. Tissue and blood shared very few CDR3 sequences.

The iRepertoire nested amplicon-rescue multiplex PCR amplified TCR alpha and beta CDR3s from RNA. For one-step reverse transcription and amplification, 100-400 ng of tissue mRNA or PBMC total RNA was used. TCRdb recomputed calls from the multiplex PCR reads with MiXCR, one row per CDR3 protein. The sample holds 160,000 or so distinct CDR3 sequences, around 40% seen once. Germline V gene data show CDR1 as MNHEY and CDR2 as SMNVEV (reference sequence). This CDR3 spans 16 amino acids. J was trimmed by 4 bases and V by 5 bases; bases with no gene match: 9. The specimen sequenced was glioma tissue, nonneoplastic brain tissue, or PBMCs (not recorded which). This chain uses TRBV27 with TRBJ2-1, with 9 bases matching TRBD2. The TCR comes from a human donor with low-grade glioma or glioblastoma, undergoing nonglioma brain surgery, or in good health (not recorded which). CDR3 sequence reads: CASSITSGQIYNEQFF. The CDR3 DNA reads as TGTGCCAGCAGTATAACTAGCGGGCAAATTTACAATGAGCAGTTCTTC.